The 4 T cell receptor beta chains below come from one sample, sequenced in a study of T-cell reconstitution after alpha-beta-depleted transplantation in children (dated by TCRdb to about 2016). Taken with the paper, the label for time point translates to: day 60 (about 2 months) after transplantation. The treatment or condition label here, explained by the study, means: allogeneic hematopoietic cell transplantation with graft depleted of TCRalphabeta T cells and CD19 B cells. Library prep was done by PCR. TCRdb names Illumina HiSeq 2500 as the instrument used. Molecular barcoding was employed in the preparation of TCR libraries, with unique molecular identifiers being used to normalize TCRbeta repertoire quantification. The public reads were run again by TCRdb, first through fastp at Q25 and then through MiXCR, and only productive beta chains were kept. Merged by CDR3 protein, the rows form single entries marked with the most common genes and DNA. This sample is represented by tens of thousands of distinct CDR3 sequences; 5.8% of them were singletons. Of the sample, more than 30% falls within the top ten clones.

Material: PBMCs, mostly from graft donor cells, obtained 60 days after TCRalphabeta/CD19-depleted stem cell transplant. All receptors derive from a female patient under 10 years old who had a stem cell transplant for aplastic anemia, so the T cells may come from the graft donor.

This clonotype was counted ten times or more. The V call is TRBV24-1, the J call TRBJ1-1, with 8 nucleotides matching TRBD1. The CDR3 is made up of 13 amino acids. The V gene end was trimmed by 7 bases and the J gene end by 1 base; junction bases not matched to a gene: 1. CDR1 and CDR2 (germline): KGHDR, SFDVKD. This chain's CDR3 is CATRGTGNTEAFF. In nucleotides, the CDR3 is TGTGCCACCAGGGGGACAGGGAACACTGAAGCTTTCTTT.

This clonotype was seen a few times. The V and J genes are TRBV20-1 and TRBJ1-5, with D perhaps matching TRBD1 (5 bases). The CDR3 loop spans 14 amino acids. Germline loops: CDR1 DFQATT, CDR2 SNEGSKA (reference sequence). V was cut by 6 bases and J by 9 bases, with 21 bases left in between. The CDR3 reads CSAEPRGTLGPQHF. The CDR3 nucleotides read TGCAGTGCCGAACCCCGGGGGACCCTCGGGCCCCAGCATTTT.

This clonotype was counted at least ten times. The rearrangement joins TRBV20-1 to TRBJ1-1; D remains ambiguous. The length of the CDR3 is 11 residues. The germline V and J ends were trimmed by 3 bases and 6 bases, with 8 bases remaining between them. Germline V CDR1 and CDR2: DFQATT, SNEGSKA (reference sequence). The CDR3 is CSASGGPEAFF. In nucleotides, the CDR3 is TGCAGTGCTAGTGGAGGACCTGAAGCTTTCTTT.

Many counts were recorded for this clonotype. This chain uses TRBV29-1 with TRBJ1-1, with a tentative D call TRBD1 (5 bases). The V gene lost 6 bases and the J gene lost 0 bases, with 14 bases spanning the gap. Germline CDR1 reads SQVTM; CDR2 reads ANQGSEA. The CDR3 totals 14 residues. The CDR3: CSVRPRGMNTEAFF. CDR3 bases: TGCAGCGTACGCCCTAGGGGAATGAACACTGAAGCTTTCTTT.